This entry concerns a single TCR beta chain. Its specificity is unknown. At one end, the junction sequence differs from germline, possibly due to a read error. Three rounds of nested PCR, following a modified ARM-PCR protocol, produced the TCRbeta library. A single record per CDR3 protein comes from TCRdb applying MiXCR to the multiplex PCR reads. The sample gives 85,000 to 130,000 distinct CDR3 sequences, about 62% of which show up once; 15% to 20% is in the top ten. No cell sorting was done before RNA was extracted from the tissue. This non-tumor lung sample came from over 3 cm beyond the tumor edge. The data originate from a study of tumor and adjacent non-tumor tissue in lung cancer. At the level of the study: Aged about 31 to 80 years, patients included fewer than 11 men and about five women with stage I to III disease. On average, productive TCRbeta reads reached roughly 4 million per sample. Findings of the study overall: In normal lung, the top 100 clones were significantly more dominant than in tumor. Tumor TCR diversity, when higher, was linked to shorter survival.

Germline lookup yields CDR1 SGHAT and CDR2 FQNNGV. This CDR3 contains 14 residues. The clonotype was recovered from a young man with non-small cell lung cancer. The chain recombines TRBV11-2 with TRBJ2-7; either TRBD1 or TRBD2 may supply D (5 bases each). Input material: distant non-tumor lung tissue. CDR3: CASCLGDGGYEQCF. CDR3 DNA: TGTGCCAGCTGCTTAGGGGACGGAGGCTACGAGCAGTGCTTC.